Detailed here is one TCR beta chain. These data belong to a study of tumor-infiltrating lymphocytes in oesophageal squamous cell carcinoma. CDR3 length: 15 residues. Between the trimmed V and J ends, which lost 2 bases and 7 bases, there was a span of 14 bases. Germline values: CDR1 MNHNS, CDR2 SASEGT. Each CDR3 protein gets one entry after TCRdb re-called the PCR reads with MiXCR. The data show more than 10,000 distinct CDR3 sequences, roughly three fifths seen once. The V and J genes are TRBV6-1 and TRBJ1-4; D gene uncertain. The source of this sequence is a female donor with esophageal squamous cell carcinoma. What was sequenced was esophageal tumor tissue. The DNA of the CDR3 is TGTGCCAGCAGTGAATGGGCAGGAACTCGTGAAAAACTGTTTTTT. Amino acids: CASSEWAGTREKLFF.